A selection of T cell receptor beta chains follows, all from one sample in a study of a mutant IDH1 vaccine in newly diagnosed glioma. No antigen is known for these receptors. Measured with immunoSEQ multiplex PCR; TCRdb has only the in-frame clones, and not every one. Among about 40,000 clones listed, around 83% were seen once. This material consisted of PBMCs, taken from a glioma patient whose treatment included an IDH1 peptide vaccine. The source of these receptors is a man between 35 and 55 years old with glioma. CDR3s include the opening cysteine and the closing phenylalanine or tryptophan. A D gene is named only where the DNA matches it firmly.

v_call: TRBV7-6
j_call: TRBJ2-7
d_call: -
cdr3_aa: CASSLDHRDGTYEQYF
cdr3_nt: TGTGCCAGCAGCTTAGACCACCGGGACGGAACCTACGAGCAGTACTTC

v_call: TRBV11-3
j_call: TRBJ1-2
d_call: -
cdr3_aa: CASTSSGGYTF
cdr3_nt: TGTGCCAGCACATCAAGCGGCGGCTACACCTTC

v_call: TRBV28
j_call: TRBJ1-4
d_call: -
cdr3_aa: CASSRRSGGDEKLFF
cdr3_nt: TGTGCCAGCAGCCGCCGCTCTGGGGGGGATGAAAAACTGTTTTTT

v_call: TRBV27
j_call: TRBJ1-2
d_call: -
cdr3_aa: CASSLRGASYGYTF
cdr3_nt: TGTGCCAGCAGCCTCCGGGGTGCGAGCTATGGCTACACCTTC

v_call: TRBV27
j_call: TRBJ1-5
d_call: TRBD1
cdr3_aa: CASSLGQGEIQPQHF
cdr3_nt: TGTGCCAGCAGTTTAGGACAGGGGGAAATTCAGCCCCAGCATTTT

v_call: TRBV7-9
j_call: TRBJ1-5
d_call: -
cdr3_aa: CASSRGGGGQPQHF
cdr3_nt: TGTGCCAGCAGCCGAGGAGGGGGTGGTCAGCCCCAGCATTTT

v_call: TRBV7-2
j_call: TRBJ2-2
d_call: -
cdr3_aa: CASSLVDLETGELFF
cdr3_nt: TGTGCCAGCAGCTTAGTAGACCTAGAGACCGGGGAGCTGTTTTTT

v_call: TRBV6-1
j_call: TRBJ2-7
d_call: TRBD1
cdr3_aa: CASSEDRGLEEQYF
cdr3_nt: TGTGCCAGCAGTGAAGACAGGGGGCTGGAGGAGCAGTACTTC

v_call: TRBV19
j_call: TRBJ2-5
d_call: TRBD2
cdr3_aa: CASSMASGLRNQYF
cdr3_nt: TGTGCCAGTAGTATGGCTAGCGGGTTAAGAAACCAGTACTTC

v_call: TRBV18
j_call: TRBJ2-3
d_call: -
cdr3_aa: CASSPLGRPATDTQYF
cdr3_nt: TGTGCCAGCTCACCACTAGGCAGGCCTGCCACAGATACGCAGTATTTT